This T cell receptor beta chain stems from a study of blood T cell repertoires in COVID-19. Study at large: Material from acute and convalescent COVID-19 was sourced from the United States, Italy and Spain. Nucleic acid was either cDNA or gDNA, and it came from T cells, B-cell-depleted T cells, or PBMCs.

The CDR3 has 14 amino acids. The germline V gene has CDR1 SNHLY and CDR2 FYNNEI. With V trimmed by 1 base and J by 11 bases, 7 bases remained unmatched. This table comes from immunoSEQ multiplex PCR, and its TCRdb copy is limited to in-frame clones, with some not included. The table includes some 140,000 clones, approximately 78% detected once. The V gene is TRBV2, the J gene TRBJ1-5, with TRBD1 matching 8 bases. The specimen was peripheral blood. The sequence was obtained from a man in his 60s who had recovered from COVID-19. In DNA form, the CDR3 reads TGTGCCAGCAGTGAAGGCCAGGACAGGGCCGCCCAGCATTTT. This codes for CASSEGQDRAAQHF. Drawing the rest from reference TRBV2 and TRBJ1-5, the complete variable domain is EPEVTQTPSHQVTQMGQEVILRCVPISNHLYFYWYRQILGQKVEFLVSFYNNEISEKSEIFDDQFSVERPDGSNFTLKIRSTKLEDSAMYFCASSEGQDRAAQHFGDGTRLSIL.